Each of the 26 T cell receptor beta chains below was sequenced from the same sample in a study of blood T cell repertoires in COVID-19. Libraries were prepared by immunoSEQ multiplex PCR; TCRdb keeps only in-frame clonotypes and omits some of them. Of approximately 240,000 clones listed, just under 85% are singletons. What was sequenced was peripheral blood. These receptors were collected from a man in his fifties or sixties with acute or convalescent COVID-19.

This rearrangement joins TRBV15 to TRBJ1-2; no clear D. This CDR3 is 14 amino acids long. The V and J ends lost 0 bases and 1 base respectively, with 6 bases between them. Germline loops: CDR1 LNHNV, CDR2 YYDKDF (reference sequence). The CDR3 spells CATSRDADNYGYTF. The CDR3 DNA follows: TGTGCCACCAGCAGAGATGCGGATAACTATGGCTACACCTTC.

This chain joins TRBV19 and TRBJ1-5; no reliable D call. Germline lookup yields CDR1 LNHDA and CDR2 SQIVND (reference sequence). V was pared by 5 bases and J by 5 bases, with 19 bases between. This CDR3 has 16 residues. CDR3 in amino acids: CASSPQAGAIDQPQHF. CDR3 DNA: TGTGCCAGTAGTCCGCAAGCGGGAGCTATCGATCAGCCCCAGCATTTT.

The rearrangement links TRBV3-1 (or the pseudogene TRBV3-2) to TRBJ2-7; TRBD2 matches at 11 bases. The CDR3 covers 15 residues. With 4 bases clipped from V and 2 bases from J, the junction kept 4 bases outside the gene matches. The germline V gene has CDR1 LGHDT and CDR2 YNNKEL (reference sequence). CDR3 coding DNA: TGTGCCAGCAGCCTGGGACTAGCGGCGACCTACGAGCAGTACTTC. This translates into CASSLGLAATYEQYF.

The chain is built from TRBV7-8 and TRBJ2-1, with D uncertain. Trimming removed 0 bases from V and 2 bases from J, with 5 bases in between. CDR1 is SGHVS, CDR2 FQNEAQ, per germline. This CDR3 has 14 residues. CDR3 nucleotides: TGTGCCAGCAGCTTAGCTCTAGCCTACAATGAGCAGTTCTTC. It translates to CASSLALAYNEQFF. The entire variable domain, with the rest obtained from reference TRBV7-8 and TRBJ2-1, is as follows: GAGVSQSPRYKVAKRGQDVALRCDPISGHVSLFWYQQALGQGPEFLTYFQNEAQLDKSGLPSDRFFAERPEGSVSTLKIQRTQQEDSAVYLCASSLALAYNEQFFGPGTRLTVL.

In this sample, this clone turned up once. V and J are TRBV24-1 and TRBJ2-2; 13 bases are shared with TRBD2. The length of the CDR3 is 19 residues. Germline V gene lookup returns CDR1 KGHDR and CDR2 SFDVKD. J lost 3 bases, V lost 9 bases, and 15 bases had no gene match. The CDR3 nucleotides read TGTGCCACCGGAGGACTAGCGGGAGAACATATCGTGGACACCGGGGAGCTGTTTTTT. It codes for CATGGLAGEHIVDTGELFF.

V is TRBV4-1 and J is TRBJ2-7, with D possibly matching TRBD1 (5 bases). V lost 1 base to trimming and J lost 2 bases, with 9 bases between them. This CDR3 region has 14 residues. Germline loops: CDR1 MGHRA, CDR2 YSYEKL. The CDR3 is CASSQAEQAYEQYF. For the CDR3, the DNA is TGCGCCAGCAGCCAAGCGGAACAGGCCTACGAGCAGTACTTC.

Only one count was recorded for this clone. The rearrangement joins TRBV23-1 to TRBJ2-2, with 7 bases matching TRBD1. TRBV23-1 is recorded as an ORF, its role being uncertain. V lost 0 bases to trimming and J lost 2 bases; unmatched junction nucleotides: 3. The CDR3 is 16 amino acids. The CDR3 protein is CASSQSGDRNTGELFF. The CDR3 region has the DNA TGCGCCAGCAGTCAATCGGGGGACAGAAACACCGGGGAGCTGTTTTTT.

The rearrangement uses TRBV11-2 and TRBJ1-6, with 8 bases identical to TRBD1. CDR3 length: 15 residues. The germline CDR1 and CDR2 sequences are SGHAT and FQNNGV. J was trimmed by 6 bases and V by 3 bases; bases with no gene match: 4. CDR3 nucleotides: TGTGCCAGCAGCTTTGGACAGGGTGGTAATTCACCCCTCCACTTT. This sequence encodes CASSFGQGGNSPLHF.

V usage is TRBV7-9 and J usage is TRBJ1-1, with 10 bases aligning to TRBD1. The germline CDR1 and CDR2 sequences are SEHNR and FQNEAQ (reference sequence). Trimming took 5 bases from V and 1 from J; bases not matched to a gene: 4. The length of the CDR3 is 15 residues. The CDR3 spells CASSPRTGGNTEAFF. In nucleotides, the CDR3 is TGTGCCAGCAGCCCAAGGACAGGGGGGAACACTGAAGCTTTCTTT. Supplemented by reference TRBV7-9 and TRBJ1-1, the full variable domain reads DTGVSQNPRHKITKRGQNVTFRCDPISEHNRLYWYRQTLGQGPEFLTYFQNEAQLEKSRLLSDRFSAERPKGSFSTLEIQRTEQGDSAMYLCASSPRTGGNTEAFFGQGTRLTVV.

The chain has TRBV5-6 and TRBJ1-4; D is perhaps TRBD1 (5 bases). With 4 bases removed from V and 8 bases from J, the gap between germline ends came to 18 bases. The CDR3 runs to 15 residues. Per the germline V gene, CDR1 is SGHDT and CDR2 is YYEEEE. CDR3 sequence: CASSPGGGFGEKLFF. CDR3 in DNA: TGTGCCAGCAGCCCGGGCGGGGGTTTCGGAGAAAAACTGTTTTTT.

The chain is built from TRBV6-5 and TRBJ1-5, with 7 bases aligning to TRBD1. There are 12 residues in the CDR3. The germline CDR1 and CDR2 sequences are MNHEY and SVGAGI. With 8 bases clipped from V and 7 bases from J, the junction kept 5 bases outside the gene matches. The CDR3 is CASQTGNQPQHF. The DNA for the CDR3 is TGTGCCAGCCAGACAGGGAACCAGCCCCAGCATTTT.

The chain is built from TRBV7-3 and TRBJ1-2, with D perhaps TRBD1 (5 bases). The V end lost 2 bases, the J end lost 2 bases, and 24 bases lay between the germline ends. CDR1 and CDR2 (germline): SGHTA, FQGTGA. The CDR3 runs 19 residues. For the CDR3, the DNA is TGTGCCAGCAGCTTATGGGGCCCGGGGCAGGGAGGAGAAAACTATGGCTACACCTTC. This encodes CASSLWGPGQGGENYGYTF.

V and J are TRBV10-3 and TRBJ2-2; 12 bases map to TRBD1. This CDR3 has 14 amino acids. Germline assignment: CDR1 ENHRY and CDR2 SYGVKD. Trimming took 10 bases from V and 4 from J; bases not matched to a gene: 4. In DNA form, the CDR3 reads TGTGCCACTGGGACAGGGGGCATCACCGGGGAGCTGTTTTTT. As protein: CATGTGGITGELFF.

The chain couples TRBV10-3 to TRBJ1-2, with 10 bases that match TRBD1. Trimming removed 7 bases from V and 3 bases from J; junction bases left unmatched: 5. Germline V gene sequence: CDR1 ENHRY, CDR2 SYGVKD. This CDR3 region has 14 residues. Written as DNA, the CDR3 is TGTGCCATCACCCCGGGACAGGGGTACTATGGCTACACCTTC. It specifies CAITPGQGYYGYTF.

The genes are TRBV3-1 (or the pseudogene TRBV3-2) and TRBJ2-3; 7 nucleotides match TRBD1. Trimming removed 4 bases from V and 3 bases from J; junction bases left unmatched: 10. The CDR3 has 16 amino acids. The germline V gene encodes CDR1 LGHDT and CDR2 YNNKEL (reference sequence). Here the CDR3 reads CASSLGTVQGTDTQYF. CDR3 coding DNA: TGTGCCAGCAGCCTAGGGACAGTCCAGGGTACAGATACGCAGTATTTT.

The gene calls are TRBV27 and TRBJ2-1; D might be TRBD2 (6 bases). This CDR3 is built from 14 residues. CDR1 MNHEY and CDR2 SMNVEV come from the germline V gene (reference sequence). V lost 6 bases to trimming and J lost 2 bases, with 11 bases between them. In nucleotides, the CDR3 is TGTGCCAGCAGGGAGGGCCCCGCCTACAATGAGCAGTTCTTC. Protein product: CASREGPAYNEQFF.

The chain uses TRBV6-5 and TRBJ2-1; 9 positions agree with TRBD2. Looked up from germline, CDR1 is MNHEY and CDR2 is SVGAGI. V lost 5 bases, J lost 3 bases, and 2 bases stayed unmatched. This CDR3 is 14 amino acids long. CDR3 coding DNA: TGTGCCAGCAGTAGCGGGAGGATCTACAATGAGCAGTTCTTC. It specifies CASSSGRIYNEQFF.

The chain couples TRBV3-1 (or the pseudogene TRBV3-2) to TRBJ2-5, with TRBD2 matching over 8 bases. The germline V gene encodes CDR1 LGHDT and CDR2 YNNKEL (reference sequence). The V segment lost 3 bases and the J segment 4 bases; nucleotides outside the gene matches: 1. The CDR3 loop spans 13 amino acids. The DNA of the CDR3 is TGTGCCAGCAGCCACAGCGGGAGAGAGACCCAGTACTTC. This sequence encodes CASSHSGRETQYF.

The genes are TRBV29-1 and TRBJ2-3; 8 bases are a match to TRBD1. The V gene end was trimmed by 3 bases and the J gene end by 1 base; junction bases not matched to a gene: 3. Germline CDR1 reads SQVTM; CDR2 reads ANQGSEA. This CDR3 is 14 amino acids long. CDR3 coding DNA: TGCAGCGTTGAGACAGGGGACGGCACAGATACGCAGTATTTT. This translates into CSVETGDGTDTQYF.

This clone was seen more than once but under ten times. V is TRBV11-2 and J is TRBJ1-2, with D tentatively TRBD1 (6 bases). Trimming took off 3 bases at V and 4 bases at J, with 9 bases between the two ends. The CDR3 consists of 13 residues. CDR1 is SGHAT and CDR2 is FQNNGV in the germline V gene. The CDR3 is CASSFKTGYGYTF. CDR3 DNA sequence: TGTGCCAGCAGCTTTAAGACAGGCTATGGCTACACCTTC.

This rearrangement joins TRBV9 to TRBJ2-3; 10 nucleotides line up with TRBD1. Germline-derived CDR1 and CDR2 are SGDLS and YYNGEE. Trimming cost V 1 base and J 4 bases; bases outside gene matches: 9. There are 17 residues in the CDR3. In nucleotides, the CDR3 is TGTGCCAGCAGCGTATCGGGACAGGGGAGAAGGGCAGATACGCAGTATTTT. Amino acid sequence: CASSVSGQGRRADTQYF. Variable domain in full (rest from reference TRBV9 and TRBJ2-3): DSGVTQTPKHLITATGQRVTLRCSPRSGDLSVYWYQQSLDQGLQFLIQYYNGEERAKGNILERFSAQQFPDLHSELNLSSLELGDSALYFCASSVSGQGRRADTQYFGPGTRLTVL.

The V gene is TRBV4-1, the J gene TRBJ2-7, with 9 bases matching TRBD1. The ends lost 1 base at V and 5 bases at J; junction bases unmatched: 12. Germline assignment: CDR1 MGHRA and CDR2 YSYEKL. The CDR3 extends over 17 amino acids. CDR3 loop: CASSQVYAGQGFHEQYF. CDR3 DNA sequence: TGCGCCAGCAGCCAAGTTTACGCGGGACAGGGATTCCACGAGCAGTACTTC.

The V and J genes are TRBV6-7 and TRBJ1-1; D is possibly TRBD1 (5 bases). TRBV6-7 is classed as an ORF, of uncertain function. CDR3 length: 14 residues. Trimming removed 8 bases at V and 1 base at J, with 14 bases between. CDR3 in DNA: TGTGCCAGCGCATTCCGGGGGGGGAACACTGAAGCTTTCTTT. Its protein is CASAFRGGNTEAFF.

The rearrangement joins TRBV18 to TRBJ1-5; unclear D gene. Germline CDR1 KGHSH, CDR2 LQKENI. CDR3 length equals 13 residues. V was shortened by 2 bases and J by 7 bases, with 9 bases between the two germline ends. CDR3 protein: CASSPGWEQPQHF. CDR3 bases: TGTGCCAGCTCACCAGGGTGGGAGCAGCCCCAGCATTTT.

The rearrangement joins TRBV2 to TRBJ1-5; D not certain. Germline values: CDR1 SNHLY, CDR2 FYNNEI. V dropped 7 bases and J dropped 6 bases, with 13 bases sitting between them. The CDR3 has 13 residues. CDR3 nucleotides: TGTGCCAGCAAAGGGAGCGTGGGTCAGCCCCAGCATTTT. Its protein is CASKGSVGQPQHF.

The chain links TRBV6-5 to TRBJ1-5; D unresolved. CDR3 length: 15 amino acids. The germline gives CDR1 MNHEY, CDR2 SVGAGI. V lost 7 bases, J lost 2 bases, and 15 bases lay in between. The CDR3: CASTAGTRGNQPQHF. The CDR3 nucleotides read TGTGCCAGCACCGCGGGCACACGGGGCAATCAGCCCCAGCATTTT.